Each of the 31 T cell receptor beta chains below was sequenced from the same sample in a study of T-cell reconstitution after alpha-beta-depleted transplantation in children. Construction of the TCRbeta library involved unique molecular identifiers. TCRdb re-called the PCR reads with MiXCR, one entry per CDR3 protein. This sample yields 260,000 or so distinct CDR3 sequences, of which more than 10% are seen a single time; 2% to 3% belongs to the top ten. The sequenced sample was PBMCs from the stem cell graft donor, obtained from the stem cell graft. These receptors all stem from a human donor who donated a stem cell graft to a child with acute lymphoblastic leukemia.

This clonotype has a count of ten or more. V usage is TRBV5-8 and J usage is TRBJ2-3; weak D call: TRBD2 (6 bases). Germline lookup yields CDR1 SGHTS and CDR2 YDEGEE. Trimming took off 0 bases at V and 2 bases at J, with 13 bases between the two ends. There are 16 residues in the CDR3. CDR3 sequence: CASSLVGGITTDTQYF. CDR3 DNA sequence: TGTGCCAGCAGCTTGGTGGGCGGGATAACCACAGATACGCAGTATTTT.

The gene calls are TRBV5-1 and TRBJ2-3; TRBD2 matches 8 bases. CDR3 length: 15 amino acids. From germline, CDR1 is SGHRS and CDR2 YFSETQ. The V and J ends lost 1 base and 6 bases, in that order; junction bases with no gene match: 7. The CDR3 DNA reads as TGCGCCAGCAGCTTGACCGGGAGGGCCGGGGATACGCAGTATTTT. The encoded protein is CASSLTGRAGDTQYF.

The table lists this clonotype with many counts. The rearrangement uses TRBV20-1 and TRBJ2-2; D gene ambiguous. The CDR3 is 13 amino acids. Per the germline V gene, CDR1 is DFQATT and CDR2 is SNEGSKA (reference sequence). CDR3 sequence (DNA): TGCAGCGGAGATAGGGTGAACACCGGGGAGCTGTTTTTT. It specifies CSGDRVNTGELFF.

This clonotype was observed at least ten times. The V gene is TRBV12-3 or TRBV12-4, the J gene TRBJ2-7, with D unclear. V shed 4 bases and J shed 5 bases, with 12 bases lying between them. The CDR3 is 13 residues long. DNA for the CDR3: TGTGCCAGCAGTTCGGACGTATTCAACGAGCAGTACTTC. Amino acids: CASSSDVFNEQYF.

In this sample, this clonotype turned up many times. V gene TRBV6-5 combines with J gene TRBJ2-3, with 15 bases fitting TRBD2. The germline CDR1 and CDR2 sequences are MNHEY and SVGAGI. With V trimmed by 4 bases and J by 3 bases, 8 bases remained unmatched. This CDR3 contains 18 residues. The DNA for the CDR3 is TGTGCCAGCAGTTCTCTACCAGGACTAGCGGGAGGGACAGATACGCAGTATTTT. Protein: CASSSLPGLAGGTDTQYF.

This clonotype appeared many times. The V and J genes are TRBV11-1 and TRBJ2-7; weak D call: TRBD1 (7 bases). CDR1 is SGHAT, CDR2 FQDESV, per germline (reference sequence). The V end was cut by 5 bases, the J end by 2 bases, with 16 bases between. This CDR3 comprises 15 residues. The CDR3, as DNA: TGTGCCAGCAGCCGAAGCCGCGGGACAGCCTACGAGCAGTACTTC. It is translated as CASSRSRGTAYEQYF.

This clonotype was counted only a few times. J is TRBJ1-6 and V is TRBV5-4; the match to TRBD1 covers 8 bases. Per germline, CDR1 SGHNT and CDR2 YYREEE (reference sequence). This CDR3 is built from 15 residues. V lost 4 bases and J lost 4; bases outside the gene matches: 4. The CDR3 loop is CASSRGQDYNSPLHF. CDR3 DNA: TGTGCCAGCAGCAGGGGACAGGATTATAATTCACCCCTCCACTTT.

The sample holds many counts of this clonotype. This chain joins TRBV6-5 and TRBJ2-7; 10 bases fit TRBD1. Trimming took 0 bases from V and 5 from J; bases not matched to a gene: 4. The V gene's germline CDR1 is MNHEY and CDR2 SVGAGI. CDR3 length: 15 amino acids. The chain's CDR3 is CASSYSRDRGNEQYF. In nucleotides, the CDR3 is TGTGCCAGCAGTTACTCCCGGGACAGGGGCAACGAGCAGTACTTC.

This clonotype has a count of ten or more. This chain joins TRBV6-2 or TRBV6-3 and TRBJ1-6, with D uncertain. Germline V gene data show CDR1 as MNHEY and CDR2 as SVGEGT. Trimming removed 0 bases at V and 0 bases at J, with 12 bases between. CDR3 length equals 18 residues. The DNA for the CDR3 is TGTGCCAGCAGTTACTCGCCTATCGGGAGCTCCTATAATTCACCCCTCCACTTT. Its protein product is CASSYSPIGSSYNSPLHF.

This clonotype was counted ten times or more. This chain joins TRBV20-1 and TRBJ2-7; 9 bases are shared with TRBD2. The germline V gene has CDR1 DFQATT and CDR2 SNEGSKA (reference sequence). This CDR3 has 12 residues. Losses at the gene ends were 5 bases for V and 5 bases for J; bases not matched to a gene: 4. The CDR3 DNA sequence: TGCAGTGCTCCGGGACTAGCAGACGAGCAGTACTTC. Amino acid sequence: CSAPGLADEQYF.

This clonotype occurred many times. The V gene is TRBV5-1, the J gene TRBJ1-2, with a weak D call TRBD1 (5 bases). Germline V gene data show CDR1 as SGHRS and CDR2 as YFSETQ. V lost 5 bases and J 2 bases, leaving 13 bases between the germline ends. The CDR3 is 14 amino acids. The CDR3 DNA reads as TGCGCCAGCAGAAGGGACCTTGGAAACTATGGCTACACCTTC. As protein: CASRRDLGNYGYTF.

CDR3 loop: CASSSPAQGTQHF. The CDR3 coding sequence is TGTGCCAGCAGTTCTCCGGCCCAGGGAACCCAGCATTTT. The chain employs TRBV28 and TRBJ1-5; TRBD1 is a possible D gene (5 bases). Germline CDR1 is MDHEN and CDR2 is SYDVKM. Trimming removed 4 bases at V and 11 bases at J, with 15 bases between. The CDR3 sequence is 13 residues long.

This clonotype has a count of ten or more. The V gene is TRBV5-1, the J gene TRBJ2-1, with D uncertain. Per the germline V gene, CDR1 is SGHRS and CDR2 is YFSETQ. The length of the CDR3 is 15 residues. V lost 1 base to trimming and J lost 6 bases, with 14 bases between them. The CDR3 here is CASSLYSVRPNEQFF. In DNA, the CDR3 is TGCGCCAGCAGCTTGTACTCAGTCAGACCCAATGAGCAGTTCTTC.

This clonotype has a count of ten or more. The chain's CDR3 is CSARPYRGLGSTDTQYF. The CDR3 DNA reads as TGCAGTGCTAGACCCTACAGGGGATTAGGTAGCACAGATACGCAGTATTTT. The chain carries TRBV20-1 and TRBJ2-3; 7 positions agree with TRBD1. The CDR3 extends over 17 amino acids. CDR1 is DFQATT, CDR2 SNEGSKA, per germline (reference sequence). The V and J ends lost 2 bases and 0 bases, in that order; junction bases with no gene match: 11.

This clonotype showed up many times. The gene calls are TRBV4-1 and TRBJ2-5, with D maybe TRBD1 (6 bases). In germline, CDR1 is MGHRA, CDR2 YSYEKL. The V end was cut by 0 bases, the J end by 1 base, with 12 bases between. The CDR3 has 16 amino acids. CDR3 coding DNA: TGCGCCAGCAGCCAAGATCCCCACAGGGCCCAAGAGACCCAGTACTTC. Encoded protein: CASSQDPHRAQETQYF.

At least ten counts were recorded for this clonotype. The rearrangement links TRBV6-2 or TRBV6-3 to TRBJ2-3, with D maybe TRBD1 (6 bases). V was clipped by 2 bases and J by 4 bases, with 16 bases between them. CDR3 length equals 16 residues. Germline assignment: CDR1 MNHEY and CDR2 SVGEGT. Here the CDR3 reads CASSYVQQGFADTQYF. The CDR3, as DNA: TGTGCCAGCAGTTACGTCCAGCAGGGGTTCGCAGATACGCAGTATTTT.

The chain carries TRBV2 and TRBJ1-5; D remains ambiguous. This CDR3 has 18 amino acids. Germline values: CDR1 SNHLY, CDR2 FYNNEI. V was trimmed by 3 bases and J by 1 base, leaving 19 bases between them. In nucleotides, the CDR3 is TGTGCCAGCAGTGAGATGCCTGGATGGAGGGAGAGCAATCAGCCCCAGCATTTT. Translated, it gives CASSEMPGWRESNQPQHF.

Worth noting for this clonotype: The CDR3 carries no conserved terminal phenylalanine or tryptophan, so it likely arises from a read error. The CDR3 DNA reads TGTGCCAGCAGCGTCTTGGGGGTTGAGACCCAGTACTTG. Amino acid sequence: CASSVLGVETQYL. This sequence joins TRBV5-5 and TRBJ2-5, with D perhaps TRBD1 or TRBD2 (5 bases each). Per the germline V gene, CDR1 is SGHKS and CDR2 is YYEKEE (reference sequence). CDR3 length: 13 residues. V lost 4 bases to trimming and J lost 5 bases, with 12 bases between them.

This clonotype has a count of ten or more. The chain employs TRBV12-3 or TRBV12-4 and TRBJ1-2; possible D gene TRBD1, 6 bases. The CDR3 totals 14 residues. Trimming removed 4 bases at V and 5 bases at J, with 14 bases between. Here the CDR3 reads CASSSAGEGYGYTF. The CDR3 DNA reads TGTGCCAGCAGTTCTGCAGGGGAGGGATATGGCTACACCTTC.

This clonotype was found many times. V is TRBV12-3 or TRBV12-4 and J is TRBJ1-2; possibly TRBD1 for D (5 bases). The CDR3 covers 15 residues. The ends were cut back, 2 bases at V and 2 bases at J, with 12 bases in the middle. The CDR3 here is CASSLIQGWNYGYTF. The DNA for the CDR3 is TGTGCCAGCAGTTTAATCCAGGGTTGGAACTATGGCTACACCTTC.

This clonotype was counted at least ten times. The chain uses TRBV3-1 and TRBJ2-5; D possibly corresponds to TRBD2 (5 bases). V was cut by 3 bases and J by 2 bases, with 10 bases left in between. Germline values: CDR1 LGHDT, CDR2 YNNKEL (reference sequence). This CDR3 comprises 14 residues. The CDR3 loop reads CASSHWTVQETQYF. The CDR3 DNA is TGTGCCAGCAGCCACTGGACTGTACAAGAGACCCAGTACTTC.

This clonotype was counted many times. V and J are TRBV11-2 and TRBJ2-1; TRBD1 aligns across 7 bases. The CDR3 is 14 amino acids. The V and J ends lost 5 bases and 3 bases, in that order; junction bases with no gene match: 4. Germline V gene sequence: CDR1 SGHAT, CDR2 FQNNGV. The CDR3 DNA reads TGTGCCAGCAGCCTCGGACAGGTCTACAATGAGCAGTTCTTC. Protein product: CASSLGQVYNEQFF.

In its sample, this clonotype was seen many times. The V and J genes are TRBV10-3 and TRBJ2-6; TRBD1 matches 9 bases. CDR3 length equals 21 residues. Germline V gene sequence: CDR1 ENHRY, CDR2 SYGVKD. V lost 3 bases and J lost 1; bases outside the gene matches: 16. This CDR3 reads CAISDQTGGHYGLSGANVLTF. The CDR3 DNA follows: TGTGCCATCAGTGACCAGACAGGGGGGCATTACGGACTGTCTGGGGCCAACGTCCTGACTTTC.

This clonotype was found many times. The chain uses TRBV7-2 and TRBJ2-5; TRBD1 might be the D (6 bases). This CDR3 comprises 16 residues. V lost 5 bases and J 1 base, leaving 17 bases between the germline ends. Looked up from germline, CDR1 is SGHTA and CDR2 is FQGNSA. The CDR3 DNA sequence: TGTGCCAGCAGCCTTATGGGGGCGGGCGTCCAAGAGACCCAGTACTTC. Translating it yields CASSLMGAGVQETQYF.

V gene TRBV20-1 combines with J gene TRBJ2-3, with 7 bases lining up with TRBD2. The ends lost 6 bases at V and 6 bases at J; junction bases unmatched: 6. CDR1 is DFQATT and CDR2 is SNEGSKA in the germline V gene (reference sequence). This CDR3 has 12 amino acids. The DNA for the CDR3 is TGCAGTGCCGGACTAGGAAGTGATACGCAGTATTTT. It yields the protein CSAGLGSDTQYF.

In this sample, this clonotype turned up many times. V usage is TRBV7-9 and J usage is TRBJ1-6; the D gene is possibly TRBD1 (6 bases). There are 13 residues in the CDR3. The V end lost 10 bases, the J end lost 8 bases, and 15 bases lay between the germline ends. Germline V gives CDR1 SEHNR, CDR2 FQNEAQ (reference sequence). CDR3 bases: TGTGCCATATGGCAGGGGATGTATTCACCCCTCCACTTT. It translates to CAIWQGMYSPLHF. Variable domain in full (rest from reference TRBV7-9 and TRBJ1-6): DTGVSQNPRHKITKRGQNVTFRCDPISEHNRLYWYRQTLGQGPEFLTYFQNEAQLEKSRLLSDRFSAERPKGSFSTLEIQRTEQGDSAMYLCAIWQGMYSPLHFGNGTRLTVT.

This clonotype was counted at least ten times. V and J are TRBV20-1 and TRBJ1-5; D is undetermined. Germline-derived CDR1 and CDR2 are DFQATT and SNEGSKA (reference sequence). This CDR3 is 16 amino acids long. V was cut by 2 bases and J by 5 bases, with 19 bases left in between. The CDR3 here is CSARSPRAEGYQPQHF. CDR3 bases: TGCAGTGCTAGATCTCCGAGGGCGGAAGGATATCAGCCCCAGCATTTT.

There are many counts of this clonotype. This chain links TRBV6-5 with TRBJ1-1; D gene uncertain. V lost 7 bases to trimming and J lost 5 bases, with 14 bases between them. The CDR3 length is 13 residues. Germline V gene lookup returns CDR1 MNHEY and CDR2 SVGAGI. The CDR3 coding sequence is TGTGCCAGCACTCGGCGGGTGGGGACTGAAGCTTTCTTT. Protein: CASTRRVGTEAFF.

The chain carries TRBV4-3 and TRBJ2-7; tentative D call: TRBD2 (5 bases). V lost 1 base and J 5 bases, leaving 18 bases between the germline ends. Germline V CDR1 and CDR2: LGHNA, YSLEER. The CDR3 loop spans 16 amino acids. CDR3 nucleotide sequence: TGCGCCAGCAGCCAAGCTTCCGCCTCGCTGAGGGACGAGCAGTACTTC. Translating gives CASSQASASLRDEQYF.

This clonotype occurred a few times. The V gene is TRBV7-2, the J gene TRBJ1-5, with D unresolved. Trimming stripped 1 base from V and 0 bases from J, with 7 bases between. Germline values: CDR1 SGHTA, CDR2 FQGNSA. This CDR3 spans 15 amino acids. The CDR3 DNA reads TGTGCCAGCAGCTTAGACCTTCATAGCAATCAGCCCCAGCATTTT. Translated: CASSLDLHSNQPQHF.

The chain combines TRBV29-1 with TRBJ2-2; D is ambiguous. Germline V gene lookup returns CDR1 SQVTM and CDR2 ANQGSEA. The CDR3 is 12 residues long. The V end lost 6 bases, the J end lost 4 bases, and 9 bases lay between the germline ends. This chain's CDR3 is CSVIEATGELFF. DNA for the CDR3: TGCAGCGTGATCGAAGCCACCGGGGAGCTGTTTTTT.